This T cell receptor beta chain was identified in a study of neurological immune-mediated disorders. This clonotype was observed at least ten times. Germline V gene sequence: CDR1 ENHRY, CDR2 SYGVKD. There are 12 residues in the CDR3. V lost 6 bases, J lost 4 bases, and 7 bases lay in between. Synthesis of cDNA used 5'RACE (with 10-nucleotide random UMIs). MiXCR, run by TCRdb on the 5' RACE reads, gives a single entry per CDR3 protein. Of over 15,000 distinct CDR3 sequences listed, roughly 14% are singletons. The sequence was collected from a man aged 55 to 70 with HTLV-1-associated myelopathy (HAM/TSP). J is TRBJ1-3 and V is TRBV10-3; D is undetermined. The sequencing sample was made of PBMCs. The CDR3 here is CAISETGNTIYF. CDR3 in DNA: TGTGCCATCAGCGAGACGGGAAACACCATATATTTT.